This T cell receptor beta chain originates from a study of cytomegalovirus exposure and HLA in healthy donors. Study background: Early on, a data release was issued that held 80 million or so unique TCRs from HLA-typed donors. Among the roughly 380 donors who were genotyped, about 86% fell in the genetic ancestry cluster that is associated with self-reported Caucasian donors. Overall study results and limits: For TCR beta chains, V- and J-gene trimming was later linked to a missense DCLRE1C variant.

Remarks on this clone: Its cognate antigen is unknown.

This PCR relied on a set of 60 Vbeta primers and 13 Jbeta primers. The protocol was immunoSEQ multiplex PCR, while the TCRdb copy is restricted to in-frame clones and leaves out a portion. The top ten hold roughly 8% of the sample, which has 95,000 to 100,000 clones, roughly three quarters seen once. Germline V gives CDR1 SGHTA, CDR2 FQGTGA. Trimming removed 5 bases at V and 3 bases at J, with 17 bases between. This CDR3 has 16 amino acids. J is TRBJ1-3 and V is TRBV7-3; D is possibly TRBD1 (5 bases). Sequences were obtained from PBMCs. The TCR originated in a female donor in good health and CMV-seronegative. The CDR3 sequence: CASSPSGGVGGNTIYF. CDR3 nucleotide sequence: TGTGCCAGCAGCCCCTCGGGGGGGGTGGGTGGAAACACCATATATTTT.